Sequencing of this T cell receptor (beta chain) was carried out in a study of PD-L1 blockade in urothelial cancer (dated by TCRdb to about 2017). About the full investigation: Therapy was started in about 2014 for all patients, and atezolizumab 1,200 mg was administered intravenously every 3 weeks. Whole exome sequencing and RNA sequencing of pretreatment tumors were performed alongside TCR sequencing in the same patients. TCR sequencing covered pretreatment tumor samples and matched, serially collected peripheral blood taken before and after atezolizumab treatment. An ECOG performance status of 0 or 1 was recorded for the patients, and 0 to 3 prior chemotherapy regimens had been received by the patients. Progression-free survival longer than 6 months counted as durable clinical benefit, and TCR features were additionally tested against both progression-free and overall survival. Durable clinical benefit was achieved by nine patients and was not achieved by 20 patients. The study was an exploratory multi-omic analysis of somatic, immune and clinical correlates of response to PD-L1 blockade with atezolizumab in urothelial cancer. Blood samples were analyzed at 3 weeks after treatment start (second dose) and at 6 weeks after treatment start. Blood samples yielded a median of about 150,000 T cells and 65,000 to 95,000 unique TCRs, with median clonality approximately 0.08. About 90% of the 29 patients were identified as males with urothelial cancer of bladder origin, and a prior smoking history was reported by 18 of 29 patients. Pretreatment blood TCR-seq was available for about 30 patients, at least one posttreatment blood collection was obtained for 24 patients, and tumor TCR-seq was available for 24 patients. What the work shows at the level of the full study, not this receptor alone: Because the sample size was small (n ≈ 30) and many of the analyses were exploratory, the results are meant to be hypothesis-generating. A pretreatment peripheral blood TCR clonality below the median was linked to improved progression-free and overall survival. Patients with durable benefit showed greater expansion of tumor-associated TCR clones in peripheral blood 3 weeks after starting treatment (n of about 20, p = 0.022).

Each PCR received spiked-in synthetic TCR analog templates so that absolute template abundance could be estimated from read counts. The immunoSEQ assay was used to amplify TCRbeta CDR3 regions from genomic DNA with bias-controlled V and J gene primers. Sequencing of rearranged TCRbeta segments was done at approximately 20X coverage. The paper's data handling went like this. Clustering was used to correct sequencing errors, and CDR3s were annotated against IMGT to assign V, D and J genes. Downstream analyses used only productive TCRbeta rearrangements, leaving out any out-of-frame or stop-codon sequences. Clonality was calculated as one minus the Shannon entropy normalized by the log of the number of unique productive sequences. Clones differing between time points or between blood and tumor were identified using Fisher's exact test with Benjamini-Hochberg correction, with an adjusted p below 0.01 applied as the threshold. TCRdb limited this immuneACCESS table to in-frame rearrangements with V and J called. A share of clones is missing; checked studies link under half to unresolved V genes, and the rest is unexplained. Clone size and V and J calls were adopted from that table, with D and trimming inferred from the DNA. This sample has about 84,000 clones in its table, and approximately 91% of those were observed once. The ten largest clonotypes hold around a tenth of the sample.

The cohort included 29 patients with locally advanced or metastatic urothelial carcinoma who were treated at Memorial Sloan Kettering on a trial protocol. Peripheral blood mononuclear cells were collected pretreatment and during treatment, at between 1 and 8 total time points per patient. The Qiagen DNeasy Blood extraction kit was used to purify genomic DNA from total PBMCs and tumor samples. PBMCs were collected pretreatment and during treatment, and were isolated and stored as previously described. In regard to this clone: Its specific antigen is unknown. No base qualities exist here, and no much larger clone lies one base off it.

CDR1 and CDR2, per the germline V gene, are SNHLY and FYNNEI. The CDR3 starts with the cysteine, ends with the phenylalanine, and has 13 residues. Left in the record is the CDR3 DNA by itself, 39 bases read in frame from the first base. After removal of 7 bases from V and 4 bases from J, the junction retains 2 bases not matched to a gene. The sequence links TRBV2 to TRBJ2-5, and 11 bases in between align with TRBD2. This receptor was obtained from a man in his 60s with urothelial cancer. The input for sequencing was PBMCs, taken around atezolizumab (anti-PD-L1) treatment. This receptor has the CDR3 CASTSGGSETQYF. In nucleotide form, the sequence is TGTGCCAGCACTAGCGGGGGGTCAGAGACCCAGTACTTC.